A single sample is the source of the 31 T cell receptor delta chains below, sequenced in a study of γδ T cells in repeated Plasmodium falciparum infection. Flow sorting of PBMC yielded separate Vgamma9/Vdelta2+ and Vdelta2-negative gammadelta T cell populations for bulk repertoire analysis. TCRdb repeated clone calling on the multiplex PCR reads with CATT. The sample includes 55,000 to 70,000 delta-chain clones, approximately 1.5% of them seen just once. Sequenced input: gamma-delta T cells from blood. These receptors originate from a pool of human donors (malaria-infected and uninfected, not separated).

Details on this clone: The translation of this DNA and the TCRdb protein of a much larger clone differ at residue 21, probably owing to a read error; the protein shown here is translated from the DNA. The chain recombines TRDV1 with TRDJ1; 9 bases line up with TRDD3. Germline V gives CDR1 TSWWSYY, CDR2 QGS. This CDR3 has 24 amino acids. The CDR3 region is CALGELLEFVSGWSGGSYTDRLIF. CDR3 nucleotides: TGTGCTCTTGGGGAACTATTGGAGTTTGTGTCCGGGTGGTCTGGGGGATCCTACACCGATAGACTCATCTTT.

A few counts support this clone. TCRdb has a much larger clone's protein, which differs at residue 4 from the translation of this DNA, likely because of a read error; what is shown is the protein translated from the DNA. This sequence joins TRDV1 and TRDJ1; perhaps TRDD3 as D (6 bases). The J gene, absent from TCRdb, was called here by matching the DNA to germline. CDR1 and CDR2 from the germline V gene are TSWWSYY and QGS. The CDR3 extends over 18 amino acids. The CDR3 protein is CALRELERGRRYTDKLIF. CDR3 nucleotides: TGTGCTCTTAGGGAATTAGAGCGGGGGAGGAGGTACACCGATAAACTCATCTTT.

This clone was found a few times. TCRdb assigns this DNA the protein of a much larger clone, which departs from its translation at residue 15; this likely reflects a read error, and the protein shown comes from translating the DNA. The chain combines TRDV1 with TRDJ1; tentatively, D is TRDD3 (5 bases). In the absence of a J gene in TCRdb, the DNA was matched to germline to assign it here. CDR3 length: 19 residues. Germline V lookup: CDR1 TSWWSYY, CDR2 QGS. V dropped 3 bases and J dropped 5 bases, with 28 bases sitting between them. CDR3 in amino acids: CALGDGVIRGAYTQDKLIF. In nucleotides, the CDR3 is TGTGCTCTTGGGGATGGAGTCATACGAGGGGCCTATACACAAGATAAACTCATCTTT.

Details on this clone: The protein TCRdb gives is from a much larger clone and does not agree with this DNA's translation at residue 10, likely a read error; the protein shown here comes from the DNA. V usage is TRDV1 and J usage is TRDJ2; 12 nucleotides line up with TRDD3. CDR3 length equals 23 residues. V shed 0 bases and J 0 bases; nucleotides not matched to a gene: 17. Germline V gives CDR1 TSWWSYY, CDR2 QGS. This CDR3 is CALGELGREAYWGILSLTAQLFF. For the CDR3, the DNA is TGTGCTCTTGGGGAACTAGGTAGGGAGGCCTACTGGGGGATACTCTCTTTGACAGCACAACTCTTCTTT.

Details on this clone: A far larger clone is one nucleotide away, so this likely arose from a read error. Other DNA sequences of this sample code for an identical CDR3. The CDR3 nucleotides read TGTGCTCTTGGGGAGCTCCTTCGGGGTCGGGGATACAGCACTCCGTACACCGATAAACTCATCTTT. It is translated as CALGELLRGRGYSTPYTDKLIF. The chain joins TRDV1 to TRDJ1; TRDD3 agrees at 8 bases. No J gene was available from TCRdb, and it was assigned here by a germline match of the DNA. Germline-derived CDR1 and CDR2 are TSWWSYY and QGS. V lost 3 bases, J lost 0 bases, and 24 bases stayed unmatched. There are 22 residues in the CDR3.

This clone showed up just a few times. The translation of this DNA and the TCRdb protein of a much larger clone differ at residue 18, probably owing to a read error; the protein shown here is translated from the DNA. The CDR3: CALLPKPTFLPLLIVLGNYTDKLIF. The CDR3 region has the DNA TGTGCTCTCTTACCCAAACCGACCTTCCTACCTCTTTTAATTGTACTGGGGAATTACACCGATAAACTCATCTTT. V is TRDV1 and J is TRDJ1; TRDD2 aligns across 9 bases. V trimming: 9 bases; J trimming: 0 bases; junction bases outside the gene matches: 38. Germline V gene lookup returns CDR1 TSWWSYY and CDR2 QGS. The CDR3 has 25 amino acids.

This clone was observed at least ten times. The CDR3 here is CALGEPGPLPSYALGDTILRLYTDKLIF. The CDR3 DNA is TGTGCTCTTGGGGAACCAGGCCCTCTTCCTTCCTACGCCTTGGGGGATACTATCCTCCGACTGTACACCGATAAACTCATCTTT. The chain combines TRDV1 with TRDJ1, with D possibly matching TRDD3 (10 bases). The length of the CDR3 is 28 residues. V lost 1 base and J 0 bases, leaving 48 bases between the germline ends. Germline CDR1 TSWWSYY, CDR2 QGS.

This clone came up many times. The chain uses TRDV1 and TRDJ1; 7 positions match TRDD2. V lost 2 bases and J lost 4; bases outside the gene matches: 16. This CDR3 region has 18 residues. In germline, CDR1 is TSWWSYY, CDR2 QGS. The CDR3 DNA sequence: TGTGCTCTTGGGGAAACCTTCCTCGTGCAATACGCTCGCGATAAACTCATCTTT. It translates to CALGETFLVQYARDKLIF.

Worth noting for this clone: TCRdb's protein for this DNA is that of a much larger clone and differs from the translation at residue 8, likely a read error; the protein shown is the DNA translation. The V and J genes are TRDV1 and TRDJ1, with D maybe TRDD2 (5 bases). The J gene, absent from TCRdb, was called here by matching the DNA to germline. Deletions cut 1 base from V and 2 bases from J, with 35 bases between. CDR3 size: 23 residues. Germline CDR1 reads TSWWSYY; CDR2 reads QGS. CDR3 amino acids: CALGERLSQVVPSCFPSTDKLIF. In DNA form, the CDR3 reads TGTGCTCTTGGGGAACGCCTAAGTCAAGTTGTTCCAAGTTGTTTCCCTTCGACCGATAAACTCATCTTT.

About this clone: This sequence is one base from a far larger clone and is likely a read error. The sample has other DNA sequences that encode this CDR3 too. This chain joins TRDV1 and TRDJ1; possibly TRDD3 for D (6 bases). The J gene was not available in TCRdb and was assigned here by matching the DNA to germline segments. This CDR3 contains 14 residues. Germline loops: CDR1 TSWWSYY, CDR2 QGS. Here the CDR3 reads CALGEGIGGAKLIF. The CDR3 region has the DNA TGTGCCCTTGGGGAAGGGATCGGGGGAGCTAAACTCATCTTT.

This clone has a count of ten or more. A read error likely explains this, since a far larger clone differs by one base. Other nucleotide sequences in the sample specify the same CDR3. The gene calls are TRDV2 and TRDJ1; D is unclear. Looked up from germline, CDR1 is GEAIGNYY and CDR2 is EKD. With 5 bases removed from V and 8 bases from J, the gap between germline ends came to 20 bases. This CDR3 comprises 14 residues. CDR3 sequence reads: CACVPGTEALKLIF. CDR3 DNA: TGTGCCTGTGTCCCAGGTACTGAGGCCCTGAAACTCATCTTT.

This clone was counted a few times. TCRdb's listed protein matches a much larger clone and diverges from this DNA's translation at residue 14, likely through a read error; the protein shown comes from the DNA. The CDR3 here is CALGERGKGGLRLRDSRPCKLIF. DNA of the CDR3: TGTGCTCTTGGGGAACGAGGTAAGGGTGGCCTACGACTGAGGGATTCCAGACCGTGTAAACTCATCTTT. J is TRDJ1 and V is TRDV1; possibly TRDD2 or TRDD3 for D (5 bases each). Since TCRdb gives no J gene, matching the DNA to germline was used here to assign it. V was shortened by 1 base and J by 7 bases, with 40 bases between the two germline ends. The CDR3 is 23 amino acids. CDR1 is TSWWSYY, CDR2 QGS, per germline.

The sample holds many counts of this clone. A read error is the likely source, as a far larger clone sits one nucleotide away. This sample also contains other DNA sequences that code for the same CDR3. The DNA of the CDR3 is TGTGCTCTTGGGAAGGGGCCTCCCGCAGACGGGACCGATAAACTCATCTTT. It yields the protein CALGKGPPADGTDKLIF. This chain links TRDV1 with TRDJ1; no clear D. The CDR3 spans 17 residues. With 5 bases removed from V and 2 bases from J, the gap between germline ends came to 21 bases. In germline, CDR1 is TSWWSYY, CDR2 QGS.

This clone was counted between two and nine times. The protein given by TCRdb reflects a much larger clone and differs at residue 19 from this DNA's translation, likely from a read error; the protein shown is the DNA's translation. CDR3 in amino acids: CALGERERLHSNGGELPGHIF. The CDR3 region has the DNA TGTGCTCTTGGGGAACGAGAGCGCCTACATTCGAACGGGGGGGAACTGCCCGGACACATCTTT. This sequence joins TRDV1 and TRDJ1; perhaps TRDD3 as D (6 bases). Germline CDR1 is TSWWSYY and CDR2 is QGS. Trimming removed 1 base from V and 13 bases from J, with 40 bases in between. The CDR3 sequence is 21 residues long.

This clone came up a few times. This DNA translates differently at residue 10 from the TCRdb protein, which is that of a much larger clone; a read error is likely, and the protein shown is the DNA's own translation. The rearrangement uses TRDV2 and TRDJ1, with 11 nucleotides matching TRDD3. Here the J gene came from matching the DNA to germline, since TCRdb omits it. The CDR3 covers 16 residues. V was pared by 2 bases and J by 0 bases, with 4 bases of the junction left unmatched. The germline V gene encodes CDR1 GEAIGNYY and CDR2 EKD. This CDR3 reads CACDILGDTHTDKLIF. The CDR3 coding sequence is TGTGCCTGTGACATCCTGGGGGATACCCACACCGATAAACTCATCTTT.

This clone appeared a few times. TCRdb lists the protein of a much larger clone for this DNA, which differs at residue 19, so this is likely a read error; the protein given here is translated from the DNA itself. The DNA for the CDR3 is TGTGCTCTTGGGGAGGGGGCCCCCTCGTGGTACTGGGGGACATCGCAGGGTAAACCCATCTTT. Residues: CALGEGAPSWYWGTSQGKPIF. V gene TRDV1 was called; the J gene was not; TRDD3, the table's D call, was not compared with the DNA. Germline V gene data show CDR1 as TSWWSYY and CDR2 as QGS. The CDR3 loop spans 21 amino acids.

There are many counts of this clone. This likely reflects a read error, since a far larger clone is one base away. This sample includes further DNA sequences coding for the same CDR3. This chain joins TRDV1 and TRDJ2; the D gene is possibly TRDD3 (5 bases). The CDR3 extends over 15 amino acids. CDR1 is TSWWSYY and CDR2 is QGS in the germline V gene. The CDR3 DNA follows: TGTGCCCTTGGGGTCCCGCCCCGGATAGCAGCACAACTCTTCTTT. It translates to CALGVPPRIAAQLFF.

This clone was observed a few times. The protein recorded in TCRdb matches a much larger clone and deviates from this DNA's translation at residue 3, suggesting a read error; the protein here is obtained by translating the DNA. This chain joins TRDV1 and TRDJ1; 10 bases agree with TRDD3. Per germline, CDR1 TSWWSYY and CDR2 QGS. CDR3 size: 25 residues. As DNA, the CDR3 is TGTGCTCCTGGGGAAGGACTGCATCGGGCGAAGACTGGGGGATCGTTTCCCCCGTACACCGATAAACTCATCTTT. This gives the protein CAPGEGLHRAKTGGSFPPYTDKLIF.

This clone showed up just a few times. Translating this DNA gives a protein that differs at residue 17 from the TCRdb one, which belongs to a much larger clone; a read error is likely, and the protein shown is this translation. J is TRDJ1 and V is TRDV2; possibly TRDD3 for D (5 bases). The CDR3 covers 27 residues. V lost 1 base, J lost 0 bases, and 47 bases lay in between. The germline CDR1 and CDR2 sequences are GEAIGNYY and EKD. DNA for the CDR3: TGTGCCTGTGACACATCTCTCCTGAGAATGGGATCACAGGAGGACCCAAACCCGACTCTCTACACCGATAAACTCATCTTT. It yields the protein CACDTSLLRMGSQEDPNPTLYTDKLIF.

A note on this clone: Only one base separates this from a far larger clonotype, so it likely reflects a read error. Other DNA variants within this sample encode the same CDR3. This chain uses TRDV1 with TRDJ3; TRDD3 is a possible D gene (5 bases). The CDR3 is made up of 21 amino acids. Germline V gives CDR1 TSWWSYY, CDR2 QGS. Here the CDR3 reads CALGYFPAAWVHSWDTRQMFF. The CDR3 DNA is TGTGCTCTTGGGTATTTCCCCGCCGCCTGGGTTCACTCCTGGGACACCCGACAGATGTTCTTC.

Of note for this clone: TCRdb pairs this DNA with a much larger clone's protein that differs at residue 15, likely a read error; the protein shown was translated from the DNA. V gene TRDV1 combines with J gene TRDJ1, with 9 bases aligning to TRDD3. No J gene is reported in TCRdb; it was inferred here by comparing the DNA with germline. The germline V gene encodes CDR1 TSWWSYY and CDR2 QGS. Germline trimming cut 5 bases from V and 4 bases from J; bases unmatched to any gene: 23. The CDR3 has 20 amino acids. CDR3 DNA sequence: TGTGCTCTTGGGACCAGGGTTCCTATTCCTCTGGGGGATCCCCTCGATAAACTCATCTTT. Translation gives CALGTRVPIPLGDPLDKLIF.

This clone has at least ten counts. The protein in TCRdb stems from a much larger clone and differs at residue 12 from this DNA's translation, likely a read error; here the protein is translated from the DNA. The rearrangement links TRDV2 to TRDJ1; D is perhaps TRDD2 or TRDD3 (5 bases each). TCRdb records no J gene; here it was assigned by comparing the DNA to germline. CDR3 size: 20 residues. Trimming pared 3 bases from V and 1 base from J, leaving 29 bases between. Germline V CDR1 and CDR2: GEAIGNYY, EKD. The CDR3 sequence: CACDPAFVPFHRGLTDKLIF. The CDR3 DNA follows: TGTGCCTGTGACCCGGCCTTCGTACCATTTCATCGGGGGCTCACCGATAAACTCATCTTT.

This clone was observed many times. The protein given by TCRdb reflects a much larger clone and differs at residue 11 from this DNA's translation, likely from a read error; the protein shown is the DNA's translation. The chain employs TRDV2 and TRDJ1; D unclear. Germline V gene sequence: CDR1 GEAIGNYY, CDR2 EKD. The CDR3 is made up of 13 amino acids. CDR3 in amino acids: CACDSVGVDKPIF. The CDR3 nucleotides are TGTGCCTGTGACAGTGTAGGAGTCGATAAACCCATCTTT.

This clone was recorded a few times. TCRdb's listed protein matches a much larger clone and diverges from this DNA's translation at residue 8, likely through a read error; the protein shown comes from the DNA. This chain links TRDV3 with TRDJ1; no reliable D call. No J gene was available from TCRdb, and it was assigned here by a germline match of the DNA. This CDR3 is built from 19 residues. V was pared by 2 bases and J by 0 bases, with 28 bases between. Germline CDR1 and CDR2: TVYSNPD and GDNSRS (reference sequence). The CDR3 bases are TGTGCCTTTCAAGCTCATCCTGCGTGCCCGTCCTTATACACCGATAAACTCATCTTT. Translation: CAFQAHPACPSLYTDKLIF.

This clone was counted many times. A read error is the likely source, as a far larger clone sits one nucleotide away. Other DNA variants within this sample encode the same CDR3. The gene calls are TRDV1 and TRDJ1, with 11 bases that match TRDD3. The germline V gene has CDR1 TSWWSYY and CDR2 QGS. The CDR3 runs 21 residues. Trimming cost V 4 bases and J 7 bases; bases outside gene matches: 26. The CDR3 nucleotides are TGTGCTCTTGGGGTTCCTTCCTACGGGATATGGGGGATACGCCCGGGGGTTAAACTCATCTTT. Encoded protein: CALGVPSYGIWGIRPGVKLIF.

As regards this clone: This likely reflects a read error, since a far larger clone is one base away. The identical CDR3 is also encoded by other nucleotide sequences in the sample. This sequence joins TRDV1 and TRDJ1; TRDD3 agrees at 13 bases. No J segment appears in TCRdb, so it was assigned here by matching the sequence to germline. From germline, CDR1 is TSWWSYY and CDR2 QGS. The CDR3 runs to 21 residues. The CDR3 DNA sequence: TGTGCCCTTGGGGATCTGGACGGTACTGGGGGATACGCCATATACACCGATGAACTCATCTTT. Encoded protein: CALGDLDGTGGYAIYTDELIF.

This clone was picked up many times. The protein TCRdb lists belongs to a much larger clone and differs from this DNA's translation at residue 5, which points to a read error; the protein shown is made from the DNA. The chain carries TRDV1 and TRDJ1, with no clear D. Trimming took 5 bases from V and 1 from J, leaving 23 bases between them. The CDR3 has 18 residues. Germline V lookup: CDR1 TSWWSYY, CDR2 QGS. CDR3 coding DNA: TGTGCTCTTGGGTCCACCTCCGTACATACTTATATCACCGATAAACTCATCTTT. Translated, it gives CALGSTSVHTYITDKLIF.

This clone was observed many times. Since a far larger clone is one base different, this is likely a read error. The same CDR3 arises from other DNA sequences in this sample as well. The chain joins TRDV2 to TRDJ1; TRDD3 agrees at 10 bases. Germline V lookup: CDR1 GEAIGNYY, CDR2 EKD. CDR3 length equals 21 residues. V trimming: 3 bases; J trimming: 1 base; junction bases outside the gene matches: 22. The CDR3 bases are TGTGCCTGTGACGCGTACTGGGGGATGGCCCCGGGTGCGGGTGGCACCGATAAACTCATCTTT. It encodes CACDAYWGMAPGAGGTDKLIF.

This clone has only a few counts. The amino acid sequence in TCRdb belongs to a much larger clone and departs from this DNA's translation at residue 4, likely a sequencing read error; the sequence shown is translated from the DNA. The rearrangement joins TRDV2 to TRDJ1; 10 positions agree with TRDD3. Germline lookup yields CDR1 GEAIGNYY and CDR2 EKD. This CDR3 has 25 amino acids. V lost 5 bases to trimming and J lost 0 bases; unmatched junction nucleotides: 35. For the CDR3, the DNA is TGTGCCTGTGCCCCGATCCGTTCAAGTTCCTACTCGTGGGGGATACTAAGGGCGTACACCGATAAACTCATCTTT. It is translated as CACAPIRSSSYSWGILRAYTDKLIF.

This clone was counted at least ten times. TCRdb's listed protein matches a much larger clone and diverges from this DNA's translation at residue 7, likely through a read error; the protein shown comes from the DNA. The CDR3 sequence is CALGETCPSLGPPDKLIF. DNA for the CDR3: TGTGCTCTTGGGGAAACGTGCCCTTCGCTGGGGCCCCCCGATAAACTCATCTTT. The genes are TRDV1 and TRDJ1; tentatively, D is TRDD3 (6 bases). The germline V gene has CDR1 TSWWSYY and CDR2 QGS. This CDR3 spans 18 amino acids. Trimming cost V 2 bases and J 3 bases, with 22 bases left between them.

Comments on this clone: The protein recorded in TCRdb matches a much larger clone and deviates from this DNA's translation at residue 13, suggesting a read error; the protein here is obtained by translating the DNA. The V and J genes are TRDV1 and TRDJ3, with D tentatively TRDD3 (8 bases). There are 25 residues in the CDR3. Trimming took 3 bases from V and 0 from J, leaving 33 bases between them. CDR1 and CDR2 (germline): TSWWSYY, QGS. This CDR3 is CALGDPIFLQGDSRADSWDTRQMFF. The DNA for the CDR3 is TGTGCTCTTGGGGATCCAATTTTCCTACAGGGGGATAGCCGTGCGGACTCCTGGGACACCCGACAGATGTTTTTC.